Shown below are 14 T cell receptor beta chains from a single sample sequenced in a study of blood T cell repertoires in COVID-19 (dated by TCRdb to the early 2020s). Libraries were prepared through the immunoSEQ multiplex PCR assay. Here the immuneACCESS table is served through TCRdb, limited to in-frame sequences with V and J called. Missing clones are a known gap in these copies; in checked studies unresolved V genes cover under half, and the rest lacks a known reason. Across this sample there are approximately 470,000 clones, with 75% to 90% seen only once. Roughly 0.7% of the sample is in the top ten clones. Sequencing was done on a sample of PBMCs or T cells enriched from blood (not recorded which). These receptors were obtained from a young woman who had recovered from COVID-19.

This chain connects TRBV19 to TRBJ2-3, with TRBD2 identical over 8 bases. V trimming: 7 bases; J trimming: 1 base; junction bases outside the gene matches: 10. The germline V gene encodes CDR1 LNHDA and CDR2 SQIVND (reference sequence). This CDR3 has 16 amino acids. The CDR3 loop reads CASTTRYGGGTDTQYF. CDR3 DNA: TGTGCCAGTACAACGAGGTACGGGGGGGGCACAGATACGCAGTATTTT.

The gene calls are TRBV19 and TRBJ1-2; D is possibly TRBD1 (6 bases). V lost 6 bases to trimming and J lost 3 bases, with 11 bases between them. The CDR3 consists of 13 residues. The germline CDR1 and CDR2 sequences are LNHDA and SQIVND (reference sequence). DNA of the CDR3: TGTGCCAGTAGCCCAGGGGTTGACTATGGCTACACCTTC. Its translation is CASSPGVDYGYTF.

The rearrangement links TRBV2 to TRBJ2-2; D not certain. V lost 4 bases, J lost 5 bases, and 8 bases lay in between. The CDR3 extends over 13 amino acids. Germline assignment: CDR1 SNHLY and CDR2 FYNNEI. CDR3 sequence reads: CASSGSRTGELFF. The CDR3 coding sequence is TGTGCCAGCAGTGGTTCGAGGACCGGGGAGCTGTTTTTT. Filled out from reference TRBV2 and TRBJ2-2, the complete variable domain reads EPEVTQTPSHQVTQMGQEVILRCVPISNHLYFYWYRQILGQKVEFLVSFYNNEISEKSEIFDDQFSVERPDGSNFTLKIRSTKLEDSAMYFCASSGSRTGELFFGEGSRLTVL.

V gene TRBV5-4 combines with J gene TRBJ2-5; 13 nucleotides match TRBD2. Germline CDR1 and CDR2: SGHNT and YYREEE (reference sequence). The junction had 7 bases not matched to a gene; V was cut back by 4 bases and J by 4 bases. CDR3 length: 16 amino acids. The CDR3 DNA is TGTGCCAGCAGCCACCCACTAGCGGGGGGGCCAGAGACCCAGTACTTC. It specifies CASSHPLAGGPETQYF.

The rearrangement links TRBV5-1 to TRBJ2-7; 7 nucleotides agree with TRBD1. Germline CDR1 is SGHRS and CDR2 is YFSETQ. This CDR3 is 13 amino acids long. The junction had 7 bases not matched to a gene; V was cut back by 9 bases and J by 1 base. CDR3 in amino acids: CATSSGGSYEQYF. The CDR3 DNA follows: TGCGCCACCTCTTCAGGGGGTTCCTACGAGCAGTACTTC.

V is TRBV4-1 and J is TRBJ2-7, with 9 bases that match TRBD1. Trimming removed 5 bases from V and 4 bases from J; junction bases left unmatched: 9. The CDR3 is made up of 15 amino acids. The germline gives CDR1 MGHRA, CDR2 YSYEKL. This CDR3 is CASSITPGQGYEQYF. DNA for the CDR3: TGCGCCAGCAGCATTACTCCGGGACAGGGTTACGAGCAGTACTTC.

This chain uses TRBV10-3 with TRBJ1-2; D is undetermined. The CDR3 extends over 12 amino acids. Trimming removed 5 bases at V and 8 bases at J, with 12 bases between. Germline CDR1 ENHRY, CDR2 SYGVKD. This chain's CDR3 is CAISYSSRGYTF. CDR3 DNA: TGTGCCATCAGTTACAGCTCCCGAGGCTACACCTTC.

In its sample, this clone was seen once. The V call is TRBV2, the J call TRBJ1-1; D remains unclear. This CDR3 is built from 17 residues. The germline V gene encodes CDR1 SNHLY and CDR2 FYNNEI. V was trimmed by 1 base and J by 0 bases, leaving 15 bases between them. The CDR3, as DNA: TGTGCCAGCAGTGAAGATGCCTATGAAACCATGAACACTGAAGCTTTCTTT. It encodes CASSEDAYETMNTEAFF.

The rearrangement uses TRBV30 and TRBJ1-2; D remains unclear. Trimming cost V 1 base and J 6 bases, with 12 bases left between them. The germline gives CDR1 GTSNPN, CDR2 SVGIG (reference sequence). The CDR3 contains 13 residues. CDR3 sequence (DNA): TGTGCCTGGAGTGGGTTCGGAGAGAATGGCTACACCTTC. This translates into CAWSGFGENGYTF.

The count of this clone is one. V and J are TRBV30 and TRBJ1-1, with 7 bases fitting TRBD1. The germline V gene has CDR1 GTSNPN and CDR2 SVGIG (reference sequence). V trimming: 7 bases; J trimming: 6 bases; junction bases outside the gene matches: 14. CDR3 length equals 14 residues. DNA for the CDR3: TGTGCCTCGACCCATCACTGGCAGGGGGCTGAAGCTTTCTTT. Its protein product is CASTHHWQGAEAFF. The full variable domain, in which reference TRBV30 and TRBJ1-1 provide the parts outside the CDR3, is SQTIHQWPATLVQPVGSPLSLECTVEGTSNPNLYWYRQAAGRGLQLLFYSVGIGQISSEVPQNLSASRPQDRQFILSSKKLLLSDSGFYLCASTHHWQGAEAFFGQGTRLTVV.

The chain joins TRBV2 to TRBJ1-4, with D hard to call. Germline lookup yields CDR1 SNHLY and CDR2 FYNNEI. V was trimmed by 10 bases and J by 5 bases, leaving 14 bases between them. CDR3 length equals 13 residues. The CDR3 coding sequence is TGTGCCACCTCAGGCGCCTTAAATGAAAAACTGTTTTTT. It yields the protein CATSGALNEKLFF.

The chain is built from TRBV7-8 and TRBJ1-2, with TRBD1 matching over 8 bases. Trimming cost V 4 bases and J 7 bases; bases outside gene matches: 8. Germline loops: CDR1 SGHVS, CDR2 FQNEAQ. The CDR3 spans 14 residues. CDR3 residues: CASSSTRDRFGYTF. The CDR3 DNA follows: TGTGCCAGCAGCTCGACCCGGGACAGGTTTGGCTACACCTTC.

The chain combines TRBV10-3 with TRBJ1-1, with D tentatively TRBD1 (6 bases). The CDR3 is 13 amino acids. Germline CDR1 and CDR2: ENHRY and SYGVKD. Trimming removed 11 bases from V and 5 bases from J, with 18 bases in between. For the CDR3, the DNA is TGTGCCTCGTCAGGGGATCTGGGAACTGAAGCTTTCTTT. Translated, it gives CASSGDLGTEAFF.

This clone occurred once. The V gene is TRBV4-1, the J gene TRBJ1-2, with D unclear. Per germline, CDR1 MGHRA and CDR2 YSYEKL. The CDR3 extends over 15 amino acids. V shed 0 bases and J shed 8 bases, with 16 bases lying between them. The CDR3 loop reads CASSQERAQRGGYTF. CDR3 nucleotide sequence: TGCGCCAGCAGCCAAGAACGTGCACAGCGAGGGGGCTACACCTTC.